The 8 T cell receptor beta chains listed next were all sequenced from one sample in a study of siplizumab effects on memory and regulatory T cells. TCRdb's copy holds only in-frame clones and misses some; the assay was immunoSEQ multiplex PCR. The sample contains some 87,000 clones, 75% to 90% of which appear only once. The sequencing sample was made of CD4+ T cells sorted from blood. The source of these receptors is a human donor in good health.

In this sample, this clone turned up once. The CDR3 region is CAWSVRSSGGYEQYF. The CDR3 DNA sequence: TGTGCCTGGAGTGTACGATCTAGCGGCGGCTACGAGCAGTACTTC. The chain combines TRBV30 with TRBJ2-7; 7 bases match TRBD2. The germline CDR1 and CDR2 sequences are GTSNPN and SVGIG (reference sequence). CDR3 length: 15 residues. After removal of 0 bases from V and 3 bases from J, the junction contained 8 bases not matched to a gene. Based on the CDR3 plus reference TRBV30 and TRBJ2-7, the full variable domain is SQTIHQWPATLVQPVGSPLSLECTVEGTSNPNLYWYRQAAGRGLQLLFYSVGIGQISSEVPQNLSASRPQDRQFILSSKKLLLSDSGFYLCAWSVRSSGGYEQYFGPGTRLTVT.

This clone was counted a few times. This chain's CDR3 is CASSRAPGLGFYEQYF. CDR3 DNA: TGTGCCAGCAGCCGGGCCCCGGGACTGGGGTTCTACGAGCAGTACTTC. V gene TRBV7-2 combines with J gene TRBJ2-7; D may be TRBD2 (6 bases). This CDR3 contains 16 residues. Germline CDR1 reads SGHTA; CDR2 reads FQGNSA. The V gene lost 5 bases and the J gene lost 3 bases, with 20 bases spanning the gap.

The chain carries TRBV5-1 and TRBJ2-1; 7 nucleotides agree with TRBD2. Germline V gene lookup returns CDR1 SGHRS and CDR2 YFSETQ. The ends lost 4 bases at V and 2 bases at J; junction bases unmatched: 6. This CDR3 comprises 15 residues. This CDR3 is CASSGEGKAYNEQFF. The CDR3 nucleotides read TGCGCCAGCAGCGGGGAGGGAAAGGCCTACAATGAGCAGTTCTTC.

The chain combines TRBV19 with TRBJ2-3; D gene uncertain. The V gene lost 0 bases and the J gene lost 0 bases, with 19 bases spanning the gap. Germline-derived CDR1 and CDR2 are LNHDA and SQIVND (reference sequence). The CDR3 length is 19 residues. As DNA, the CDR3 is TGTGCCAGTAGTATAGATTCTTCGGAGTCCACCGCTAGCACAGATACGCAGTATTTT. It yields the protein CASSIDSSESTASTDTQYF.

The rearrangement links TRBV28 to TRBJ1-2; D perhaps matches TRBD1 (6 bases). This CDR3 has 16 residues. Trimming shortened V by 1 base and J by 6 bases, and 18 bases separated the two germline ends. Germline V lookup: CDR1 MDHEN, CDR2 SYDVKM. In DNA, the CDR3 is TGTGCCAGCAGTTTATTGGGAGAGGCACAGGGACATGGCTACACCTTC. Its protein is CASSLLGEAQGHGYTF.

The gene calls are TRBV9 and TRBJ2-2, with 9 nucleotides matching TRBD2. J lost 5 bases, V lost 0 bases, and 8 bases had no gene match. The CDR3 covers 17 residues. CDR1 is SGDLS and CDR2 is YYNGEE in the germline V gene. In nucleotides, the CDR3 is TGTGCCAGCAGCGTAGGGCTAGCGGGACCAGCAACCGGGGAGCTGTTTTTT. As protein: CASSVGLAGPATGELFF.

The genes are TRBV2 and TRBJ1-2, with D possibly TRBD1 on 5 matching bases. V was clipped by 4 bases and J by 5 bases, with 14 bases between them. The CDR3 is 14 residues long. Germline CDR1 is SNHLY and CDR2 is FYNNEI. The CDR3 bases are TGTGCCAGCAGTGTCCAGGGCCTAACTTATGGCTACACCTTC. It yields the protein CASSVQGLTYGYTF.

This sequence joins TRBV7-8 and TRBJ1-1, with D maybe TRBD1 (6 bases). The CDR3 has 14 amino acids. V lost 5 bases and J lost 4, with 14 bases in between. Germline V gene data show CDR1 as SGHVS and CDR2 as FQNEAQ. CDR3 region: CASSRTEGSTEAFF. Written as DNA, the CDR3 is TGTGCCAGCAGCCGGACAGAAGGGTCCACTGAAGCTTTCTTT.